This entry concerns a single T cell receptor beta chain. RNA was extracted with the RNeasy kit, and a quantity of about 0.5 to 1 ug was reverse transcribed using random hexamers. TCR beta CDR3 was amplified by immunoSEQ multiplex PCR. This amplification extended across 54 Vbeta and 13 Jbeta segments. TCRdb processed the immunoSEQ multiplex PCR reads anew with MiXCR; each CDR3 protein has one entry. The sample records roughly 190,000 distinct CDR3 sequences, around 95% being singletons. The data derive from a study of CD8 T cells in Susac syndrome. The CDR3 covers 15 residues. Trimming took 4 bases from V and 5 from J; bases not matched to a gene: 8. Per the germline V gene, CDR1 is SGHTA and CDR2 is FQGNSA.

The chain combines TRBV7-2 with TRBJ2-5; TRBD1 agrees at 9 bases. The sequence derives from a human donor with Susac syndrome. The source material was CD4+ T cells from PBMCs. The chain's CDR3 is CASSSRQGGRETQYF. CDR3 nucleotide sequence: TGTGCCAGCAGCTCCCGACAGGGGGGAAGGGAGACCCAGTACTTC.